Listed below are T cell receptor beta chains from one sample, sequenced in a study of cytotoxic CD8 clonotypes in ibrutinib-treated CLL. Profiling relied on immunoSEQ multiplex PCR, and the TCRdb table lists in-frame clones only, not all of them. Of 40,000 to 55,000 clones in the sample, roughly 85% were seen once. The source was PBMCs, collected after 24 months of ibrutinib treatment. The origin of the receptors is a human donor with chronic lymphocytic leukemia. Each CDR3 is given with its conserved first and last residue. A D gene is named only where the DNA matches it firmly. A clone size is listed for some rows: how often the clone was seen (once, few, many), or a class if it is expanded.

J gene	D gene	clone size	V gene	CDR3 protein	CDR3 DNA
TRBJ2-1	.	.	TRBV6-1	CASSFSGNEQFF	TGTGCCAGCAGTTTTAGCGGCAATGAGCAGTTCTTC
TRBJ2-1	.	.	TRBV28	CASSSAGVPYNEQFF	TGTGCCAGCAGCTCAGCGGGCGTCCCCTACAATGAGCAGTTCTTC
TRBJ2-7	TRBD1	.	TRBV2	CASLPRDRRTYEQYF	TGTGCCAGCCTTCCCCGGGACAGGCGAACCTACGAGCAGTACTTC
TRBJ2-5	.	.	TRBV2	CASRDSLGTQYF	TGTGCCAGCAGGGACTCCCTCGGGACCCAGTACTTC
TRBJ2-7	TRBD1	.	TRBV6-5	CASSYLQGQGTYEQYF	TGTGCCAGCAGTTACCTTCAAGGACAGGGGACCTACGAGCAGTACTTC
TRBJ1-1	.	.	TRBV5-1	CASSLGRQTEAFF	TGCGCCAGCAGCTTGGGTCGTCAAACTGAAGCTTTCTTT
TRBJ2-5	TRBD2	.	TRBV5-1	CASSTGLAGIQETQYF	TGCGCCAGCAGCACGGGACTAGCGGGGATACAAGAGACCCAGTACTTC
TRBJ1-2	.	.	TRBV27	CASSTSLPGSNYGYTF	TGTGCCAGCAGTACAAGTCTTCCGGGTTCTAACTATGGCTACACCTTC
TRBJ1-2	TRBD1	.	TRBV28	CASSLSRRGFGYTF	TGTGCCAGCAGTTTATCGCGCAGGGGGTTTGGCTACACCTTC
TRBJ2-7	.	.	TRBV6-6	CASSPDAYEQYF	TGTGCCAGCAGCCCCGACGCGTACGAGCAGTACTTC
TRBJ1-2	.	.	TRBV15	CATSIDFTGVTNYGYTF	TGTGCCACCAGCATCGATTTTACAGGAGTCACTAACTATGGCTACACCTTC
TRBJ2-3	TRBD2	.	TRBV5-6	CASSPTSVSAPDTQYF	TGTGCCAGCAGCCCGACTAGCGTCTCGGCCCCAGATACGCAGTATTTT
TRBJ2-5	.	.	TRBV5-4	CASSMGGIGTGGSWTQYF	TGTGCCAGCAGCATGGGGGGTATCGGGACGGGCGGAAGTTGGACCCAGTACTTC
TRBJ1-5	.	.	TRBV27	CASSPVGGSSNQPQHF	TGTGCCAGCAGCCCCGTTGGGGGATCGAGCAATCAGCCCCAGCATTTT
TRBJ2-7	TRBD1	.	TRBV6-6	CASSYSYRGPYEQYF	TGTGCCAGCAGTTACTCGTACAGGGGGCCTTACGAGCAGTACTTC
TRBJ2-7	TRBD2	once	TRBV11-2	CASLGSGSHEQYF	TGTGCCAGCCTCGGTAGCGGGAGCCACGAGCAGTACTTC
TRBJ1-2	.	.	TRBV25-1	CASQVGQGLYGYTF	TGTGCCAGCCAAGTGGGGCAGGGGCTATATGGCTACACCTTC
TRBJ2-1	.	.	TRBV28	CASPSGNEQFF	TGTGCCAGCCCCTCGGGTAATGAGCAGTTCTTC
TRBJ1-1	.	.	TRBV29-1	CSGTVEGGTEAFF	TGCAGCGGAACGGTCGAGGGAGGGACTGAAGCTTTCTTT
TRBJ2-1	TRBD2	.	TRBV25-1	CASSEYGRLAANEQFF	TGTGCCAGCAGTGAATATGGGAGACTAGCGGCTAATGAGCAGTTCTTC
TRBJ2-3	TRBD1	.	TRBV11-2	CASSFRGSVITRLDTQYF	TGTGCCAGCAGCTTCAGGGGGAGCGTCATCACCCGCTTAGATACGCAGTATTTT
TRBJ1-3	.	few	TRBV5-6	CASSYEQAVGGNTIYF	TGTGCCAGCAGCTACGAACAGGCAGTAGGTGGAAACACCATATATTTT
TRBJ2-5	.	.	TRBV7-9	CASKRNQETQYF	TGTGCCAGCAAACGGAACCAAGAGACCCAGTACTTC
TRBJ2-1	TRBD2	.	TRBV11-2	CASSFGGTAGLFF	TGTGCCAGCAGTTTCGGGGGGACTGCAGGGCTGTTCTTC
TRBJ2-3	.	.	TRBV9	CASSPAGYSTDTQYF	TGTGCCAGCAGCCCCGCGGGGTATAGCACAGATACGCAGTATTTT
TRBJ2-1	.	.	TRBV5-1	CASSLAGGGLGLYNEQFF	TGCGCCAGCAGCTTGGCTGGGGGAGGACTCGGTCTGTATAATGAGCAGTTCTTC
TRBJ1-2	TRBD1	.	TRBV30	CASQDRYYGYTF	TGTGCCTCCCAGGACAGGTACTATGGCTACACCTTC
TRBJ1-3	.	.	TRBV10-2	CASSDPGSGNTIYF	TGCGCCAGCAGTGACCCAGGTTCTGGAAACACCATATATTTT
TRBJ1-2	.	.	TRBV5-1	CASSFSRDPEEAGYTF	TGCGCCAGCAGCTTTTCCCGGGACCCCGAAGAGGCTGGCTACACCTTC
TRBJ1-5	.	.	TRBV6-6	CASSYGGTQPQHF	TGTGCCAGCAGTTACGGGGGTACTCAGCCCCAGCATTTT
TRBJ1-2	TRBD1	.	TRBV6-1	CASKGQINYGYTF	TGTGCCTCAAAGGGACAGATAAACTATGGCTACACCTTC
TRBJ1-4	.	few	TRBV6-5	CASSPRTVEKLFF	TGTGCCAGCAGTCCCCGGACAGTTGAAAAACTGTTTTTT
TRBJ2-5	TRBD2	.	TRBV2	CASSWLAGEETQYF	TGTGCCAGCAGCTGGCTAGCGGGAGAAGAGACCCAGTACTTC
TRBJ1-2	.	.	TRBV6-1	CASSVWTEANYGYTF	TGTGCCAGCAGTGTTTGGACAGAAGCTAACTATGGCTACACCTTC
TRBJ1-1	.	.	TRBV30	CAWKQGEAFF	TGTGCCTGGAAACAGGGTGAAGCTTTCTTT
TRBJ2-1	TRBD2	.	TRBV9	CASRGAGGLYNEQFF	TGTGCCAGCAGAGGAGCGGGAGGGCTCTACAATGAGCAGTTCTTC
TRBJ2-7	.	.	TRBV7-6	CASSPYGGFNEQYF	TGTGCCAGCAGCCCCTATGGGGGATTCAACGAGCAGTACTTC
TRBJ2-7	TRBD1	.	TRBV5-4	CASSSDRVYEQYF	TGTGCCAGCAGCTCGGACAGGGTCTACGAGCAGTACTTC
TRBJ2-2	.	.	TRBV23-1	CASSQSSDKNTGELFF	TGCGCCAGCAGTCAATCGTCGGACAAGAACACCGGGGAGCTGTTTTTT
TRBJ2-5	TRBD2	.	TRBV30	CAWSSTLAGKETQYF	TGTGCCTGGAGTTCAACACTAGCGGGAAAAGAGACCCAGTACTTC
TRBJ1-1	.	.	TRBV27	CASRRGQSNTEAFF	TGTGCCAGCCGGAGAGGGCAGTCTAACACTGAAGCTTTCTTT
TRBJ1-4	TRBD1	.	TRBV19	CASSITGGELFF	TGTGCCAGTAGTATAACAGGGGGTGAACTGTTTTTT
TRBJ1-2	.	.	TRBV25-1	CASSSVYGYTF	TGTGCCAGCAGTTCGGTATATGGCTACACCTTC
TRBJ2-2	.	.	TRBV6-1	CASRLTLGTGELFF	TGTGCCAGCCGCTTAACCTTGGGCACCGGGGAGCTGTTTTTT
TRBJ2-5	TRBD2	.	TRBV7-6	CASSLQLAGVETQYF	TGTGCCAGCAGCTTACAACTAGCGGGAGTTGAGACCCAGTACTTC
TRBJ1-3	.	.	TRBV5-5	CASSLPGQQSGNTIYF	TGTGCCAGCAGCTTGCCAGGACAGCAAAGTGGAAACACCATATATTTT
TRBJ1-3	TRBD1	.	TRBV5-1	CASRGQVGTGNTIYF	TGCGCCAGCAGAGGACAGGTCGGCACTGGAAACACCATATATTTT
TRBJ2-7	.	.	TRBV5-6	CASSFGAASSYEQYF	TGTGCCAGCAGCTTCGGGGCGGCCAGCTCCTACGAGCAGTACTTC
TRBJ2-5	.	.	TRBV9	CASSVGFGQLETQYF	TGTGCCAGCAGCGTAGGATTCGGACAGTTGGAGACCCAGTACTTC